The next 19 T cell receptor beta chains were all read from a single sample in a study of blood T cell repertoires in COVID-19. Profiling relied on immunoSEQ multiplex PCR, and the TCRdb table lists in-frame clones only, not all of them. The data show roughly 500,000 clones, roughly 90% seen once. Sequencing input: PBMCs or T cells enriched from blood (not recorded which). Receptors were obtained from a woman in her forties who had recovered from COVID-19.

V gene TRBV5-5 combines with J gene TRBJ1-6, with 8 bases matching TRBD1. Germline CDR1 and CDR2: SGHKS and YYEKEE (reference sequence). The CDR3 is 17 amino acids. J lost 9 bases, V lost 0 bases, and 11 bases had no gene match. As DNA, the CDR3 is TGTGCCAGCAGCTTGGGGACAGGGAGAGGTGTAGGTTCACCCCTCCACTTT. Protein sequence: CASSLGTGRGVGSPLHF.

The rearrangement joins TRBV13 to TRBJ2-7; a possible D gene is TRBD1 (7 bases). The CDR3 spans 15 residues. Germline CDR1 PRHDT, CDR2 FYEKMQ (reference sequence). The V and J ends lost 6 bases and 6 bases respectively, with 21 bases between them. CDR3 sequence: CASRLKGRGVSEQYF. DNA of the CDR3: TGTGCCAGCAGGCTAAAGGGCAGGGGGGTAAGCGAGCAGTACTTC.

V usage is TRBV7-9 and J usage is TRBJ1-5, with D maybe TRBD1 (5 bases). Germline CDR1 SEHNR, CDR2 FQNEAQ (reference sequence). The CDR3 consists of 13 residues. V was pared by 3 bases and J by 8 bases, with 11 bases between. CDR3 residues: CASSLRGGEPQHF. CDR3 DNA: TGTGCCAGCAGCTTGCGCGGGGGTGAGCCCCAGCATTTT. The full variable domain, with the rest looked up from reference TRBV7-9 and TRBJ1-5, is DTGVSQNPRHKITKRGQNVTFRCDPISEHNRLYWYRQTLGQGPEFLTYFQNEAQLEKSRLLSDRFSAERPKGSFSTLEIQRTEQGDSAMYLCASSLRGGEPQHFGDGTRLSIL.

This chain connects TRBV11-3 to TRBJ2-1, with D possibly TRBD1 on 6 matching bases. CDR1 is SGHNT and CDR2 is YENEEA in the germline V gene. V was trimmed by 5 bases and J by 5 bases, leaving 16 bases between them. The length of the CDR3 is 15 residues. This chain's CDR3 is CASSLMGATDNEQFF. Written as DNA, the CDR3 is TGTGCCAGCAGCCTGATGGGGGCCACGGACAATGAGCAGTTCTTC. Using reference TRBV11-3 and TRBJ2-1 for the parts outside the CDR3, the full variable domain is EAGVVQSPRYKIIEKKQPVAFWCNPISGHNTLYWYLQNLGQGPELLIRYENEEAVDDSQLPKDRFSAERLKGVDSTLKIQPAELGDSAVYLCASSLMGATDNEQFFGPGTRLTVL.

Regarding this clone: The sample holds other DNA sequences that translate to the same CDR3. J is TRBJ2-5 and V is TRBV29-1, with a possible D match to TRBD1 (6 bases). V lost 6 bases, J lost 5 bases, and 7 bases lay in between. The CDR3 is made up of 10 amino acids. CDR1 is SQVTM, CDR2 ANQGSEA, per germline. The CDR3 spells CSVGAETQYF. CDR3 sequence (DNA): TGCAGCGTGGGGGCCGAGACCCAGTACTTC.

The V gene is TRBV28, the J gene TRBJ1-2, with 8 positions matching TRBD1. Germline-derived CDR1 and CDR2 are MDHEN and SYDVKM. V trimming: 6 bases; J trimming: 3 bases; junction bases outside the gene matches: 9. The CDR3 length is 15 residues. CDR3 in DNA: TGTGCCAGCAGGCCTCTGACAGGGGCGGACTATGGCTACACCTTC. The encoded protein is CASRPLTGADYGYTF.

CDR3 DNA: TGTGCCATCAGTGAGCAGAGCGGACAGTCCTATGGCTACACCTTC. Encoded protein: CAISEQSGQSYGYTF. The V gene is TRBV10-3, the J gene TRBJ1-2, with D tentatively TRBD1 (6 bases). V gave up 2 bases and J gave up 4 bases, with 14 bases separating them. Germline CDR1 ENHRY, CDR2 SYGVKD. CDR3 length: 15 amino acids.

The rearrangement joins TRBV18 to TRBJ2-1; the D is unclear. The CDR3 length is 18 residues. V was cut by 3 bases and J by 2 bases, with 20 bases left in between. Germline V gives CDR1 KGHSH, CDR2 LQKENI. CDR3 loop: CASSPQAVAQDTYNEQFF. DNA of the CDR3: TGTGCCAGCTCACCCCAAGCTGTCGCCCAAGATACCTACAATGAGCAGTTCTTC.

The genes are TRBV3-1 (or the pseudogene TRBV3-2) and TRBJ1-3; D is undetermined. Germline V CDR1 and CDR2: LGHDT, YNNKEL (reference sequence). Trimming left V 3 bases short and J 0 bases short, with 12 bases between. This CDR3 contains 16 residues. The CDR3 DNA follows: TGTGCCAGCAGCCAGTCACAGAGATACTCTGGAAACACCATATATTTT. This translates into CASSQSQRYSGNTIYF.

The chain joins TRBV24-1 to TRBJ1-2; 10 bases match TRBD1. The germline CDR1 and CDR2 sequences are KGHDR and SFDVKD. The V and J ends lost 4 bases and 6 bases, in that order; junction bases with no gene match: 7. The CDR3 has 15 amino acids. The CDR3 sequence: CATSEGTGVTDGYTF. CDR3 nucleotide sequence: TGTGCCACCAGTGAAGGGACAGGGGTTACTGATGGCTACACCTTC.

The rearrangement joins TRBV9 to TRBJ2-1; 7 nucleotides match TRBD2. Germline CDR1 and CDR2: SGDLS and YYNGEE. J lost 4 bases, V lost 3 bases, and 7 bases had no gene match. The CDR3 length is 15 residues. CDR3 loop: CASSASGGGYNEQFF. DNA for the CDR3: TGTGCCAGCAGCGCGAGTGGCGGGGGTTACAATGAGCAGTTCTTC.

This clone was counted once. V and J are TRBV29-1 and TRBJ2-7; D ambiguous. Trimming took off 1 base at V and 2 bases at J, with 9 bases between the two ends. Germline V CDR1 and CDR2: SQVTM, ANQGSEA. This CDR3 comprises 13 residues. CDR3 loop: CSVEGNSTYEQYF. CDR3 DNA: TGCAGCGTTGAAGGGAACAGCACCTACGAGCAGTACTTC.

The CDR3 loop is CSASSNARTVYGYTF. CDR3 in DNA: TGCAGTGCTAGTAGTAACGCGCGAACAGTCTATGGCTACACCTTC. The chain carries TRBV20-1 and TRBJ1-2; no clear D. Trimming removed 3 bases from V and 4 bases from J, with 18 bases in between. Germline CDR1 and CDR2: DFQATT and SNEGSKA (reference sequence). The CDR3 runs to 15 residues.

This rearrangement joins TRBV10-3 to TRBJ1-1; D uncertain. Germline CDR1 reads ENHRY; CDR2 reads SYGVKD. V was pared by 8 bases and J by 6 bases, with 16 bases between. CDR3 size: 13 residues. Here the CDR3 reads CAISSLTGSEAFF. CDR3 DNA sequence: TGTGCCATCTCATCTCTCACGGGTTCTGAAGCTTTCTTT.

This chain links TRBV27 with TRBJ2-6, with a possible D match to TRBD2 (6 bases). The germline gives CDR1 MNHEY, CDR2 SMNVEV (reference sequence). The CDR3 runs 15 residues. V was trimmed by 4 bases and J by 2 bases, leaving 9 bases between them. The CDR3 region is CASSWGGTGANVLTF. The CDR3 DNA reads as TGTGCCAGCAGTTGGGGAGGCACTGGGGCCAACGTCCTGACTTTC. Full variable domain (rest looked up from reference TRBV27 and TRBJ2-6): EAQVTQNPRYLITVTGKKLTVTCSQNMNHEYMSWYRQDPGLGLRQIYYSMNVEVTDKGDVPEGYKVSRKEKRNFPLILESPSPNQTSLYFCASSWGGTGANVLTFGAGSRLTVL.

J is TRBJ1-1 and V is TRBV19; D might be TRBD1 (5 bases). CDR3 length: 14 amino acids. Germline V gene lookup returns CDR1 LNHDA and CDR2 SQIVND (reference sequence). The V and J ends lost 9 bases and 5 bases respectively, with 19 bases between them. The CDR3 is CASQAYTGGTEAFF. For the CDR3, the DNA is TGTGCCAGCCAAGCTTATACGGGGGGAACTGAAGCTTTCTTT.

V and J are TRBV4-3 and TRBJ2-1, with 9 bases aligning to TRBD2. The V segment lost 1 base and the J segment 0 bases; nucleotides outside the gene matches: 4. Germline V gene sequence: CDR1 LGHNA, CDR2 YSLEER. CDR3 length: 17 residues. CDR3 nucleotide sequence: TGCGCCAGCAGCCAAGGGACTAGCGCCAGCTCCTACAATGAGCAGTTCTTC. Translated, it gives CASSQGTSASSYNEQFF.

This chain links TRBV7-2 with TRBJ2-2; 11 nucleotides align to TRBD2. Germline trimming cut 2 bases from V and 10 bases from J; bases unmatched to any gene: 9. CDR1 and CDR2 from the germline V gene are SGHTA and FQGNSA. The length of the CDR3 is 16 residues. CDR3 protein: CASSLLAGGDIEELFF. For the CDR3, the DNA is TGTGCCAGCAGCTTATTAGCGGGAGGGGACATTGAGGAGCTGTTTTTT.

This clone was recorded only once. The chain couples TRBV9 to TRBJ1-2; perhaps TRBD1 as D (6 bases). Germline-derived CDR1 and CDR2 are SGDLS and YYNGEE. V dropped 4 bases and J dropped 1 base, with 14 bases sitting between them. CDR3 length equals 15 residues. In DNA, the CDR3 is TGTGCCAGCAGCCCTGGACAGATTAATAACTATGGCTACACCTTC. Protein sequence: CASSPGQINNYGYTF.